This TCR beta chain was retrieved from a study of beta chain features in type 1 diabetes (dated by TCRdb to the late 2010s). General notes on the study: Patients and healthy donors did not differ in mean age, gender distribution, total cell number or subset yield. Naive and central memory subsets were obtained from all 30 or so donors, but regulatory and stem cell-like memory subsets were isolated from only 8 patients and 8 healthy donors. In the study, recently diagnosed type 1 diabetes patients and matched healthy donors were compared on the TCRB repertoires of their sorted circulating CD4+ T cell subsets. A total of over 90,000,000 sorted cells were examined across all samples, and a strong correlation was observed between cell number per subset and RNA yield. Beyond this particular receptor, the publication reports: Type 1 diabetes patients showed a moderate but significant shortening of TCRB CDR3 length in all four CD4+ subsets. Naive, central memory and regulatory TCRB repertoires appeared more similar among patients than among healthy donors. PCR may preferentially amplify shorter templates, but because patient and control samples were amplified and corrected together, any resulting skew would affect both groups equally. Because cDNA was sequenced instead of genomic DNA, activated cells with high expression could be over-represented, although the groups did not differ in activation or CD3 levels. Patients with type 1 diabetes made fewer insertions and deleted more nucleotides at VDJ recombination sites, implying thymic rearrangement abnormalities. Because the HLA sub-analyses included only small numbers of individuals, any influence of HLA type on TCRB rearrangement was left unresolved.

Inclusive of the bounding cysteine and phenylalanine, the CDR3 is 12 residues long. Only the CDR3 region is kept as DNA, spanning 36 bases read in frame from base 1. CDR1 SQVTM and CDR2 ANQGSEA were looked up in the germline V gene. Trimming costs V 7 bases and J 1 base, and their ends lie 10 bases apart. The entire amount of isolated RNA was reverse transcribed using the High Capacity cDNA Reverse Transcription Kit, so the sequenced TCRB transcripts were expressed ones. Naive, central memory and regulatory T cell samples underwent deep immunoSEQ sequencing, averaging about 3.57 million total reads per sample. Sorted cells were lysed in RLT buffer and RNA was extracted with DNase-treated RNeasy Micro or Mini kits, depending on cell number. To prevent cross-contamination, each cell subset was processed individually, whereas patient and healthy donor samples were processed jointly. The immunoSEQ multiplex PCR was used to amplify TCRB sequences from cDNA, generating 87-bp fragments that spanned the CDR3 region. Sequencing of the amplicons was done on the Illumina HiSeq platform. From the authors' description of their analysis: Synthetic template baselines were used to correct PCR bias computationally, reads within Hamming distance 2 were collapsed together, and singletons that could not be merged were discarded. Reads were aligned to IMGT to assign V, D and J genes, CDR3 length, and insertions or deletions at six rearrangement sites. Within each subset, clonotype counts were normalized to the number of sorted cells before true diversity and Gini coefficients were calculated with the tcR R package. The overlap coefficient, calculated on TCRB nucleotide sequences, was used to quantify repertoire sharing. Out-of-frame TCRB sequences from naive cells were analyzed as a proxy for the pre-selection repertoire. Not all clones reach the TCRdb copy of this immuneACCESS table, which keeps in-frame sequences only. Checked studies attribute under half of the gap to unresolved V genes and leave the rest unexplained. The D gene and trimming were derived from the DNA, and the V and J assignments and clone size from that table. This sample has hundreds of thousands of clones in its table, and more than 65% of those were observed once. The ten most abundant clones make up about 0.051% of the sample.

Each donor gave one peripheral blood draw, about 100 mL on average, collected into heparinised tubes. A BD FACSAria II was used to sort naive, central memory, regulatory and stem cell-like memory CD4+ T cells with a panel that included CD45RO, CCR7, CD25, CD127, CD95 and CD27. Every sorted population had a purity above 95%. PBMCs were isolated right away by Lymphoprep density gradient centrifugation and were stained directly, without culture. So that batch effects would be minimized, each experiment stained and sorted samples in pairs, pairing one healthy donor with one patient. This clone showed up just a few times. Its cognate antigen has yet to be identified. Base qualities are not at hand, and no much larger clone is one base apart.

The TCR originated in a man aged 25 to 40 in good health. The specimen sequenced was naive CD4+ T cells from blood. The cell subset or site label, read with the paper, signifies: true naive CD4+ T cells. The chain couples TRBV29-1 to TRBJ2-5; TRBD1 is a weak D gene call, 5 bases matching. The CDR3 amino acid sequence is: CSAQGSQETQYF. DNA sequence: TGCAGCGCCCAGGGCTCCCAAGAGACCCAGTACTTC.